The clone carrying this T cell receptor (beta chain) was detected ten times or more. The source of the sample is a study of regulatory T cells in long-lasting Graves disease. The time point here: newly diagnosed GD, antithyroid drugs for less than 3 months. Preparation of the TCR library used RNA extracted from PBMCs. Trimming cost V 2 bases and J 4 bases, with 9 bases left between them. Germline V gives CDR1 SGHAT, CDR2 FQNNGV. CDR3 size: 14 residues. To make TCR beta libraries, researchers used iRepertoire HTBI primers and Arm-PCR of CDR3 regions. TCRdb used MiXCR to reprocess the multiplex PCR reads, holding one entry per CDR3 protein. The profile shows about 320,000 distinct CDR3 sequences, about a sixth of them singletons.

The chain joins TRBV11-2 to TRBJ1-5; D is uncertain. The source material was peripheral blood mononuclear cells (PBMCs), sampled at new diagnosis, from a patient treated with antithyroid drugs. This TCR was recovered from a female donor with Graves disease. CDR3 sequence: CASSLHDLNQPQHF. For the CDR3, the DNA is TGTGCCAGCAGCTTACATGACCTGAATCAGCCCCAGCATTTT. The full variable domain, with the rest looked up from reference TRBV11-2 and TRBJ1-5, is EAGVAQSPRYKIIEKRQSVAFWCNPISGHATLYWYQQILGQGPKLLIQFQNNGVVDDSQLPKDRFSAERLKGVDSTLKIQPAKLEDSAVYLCASSLHDLNQPQHFGDGTRLSIL.